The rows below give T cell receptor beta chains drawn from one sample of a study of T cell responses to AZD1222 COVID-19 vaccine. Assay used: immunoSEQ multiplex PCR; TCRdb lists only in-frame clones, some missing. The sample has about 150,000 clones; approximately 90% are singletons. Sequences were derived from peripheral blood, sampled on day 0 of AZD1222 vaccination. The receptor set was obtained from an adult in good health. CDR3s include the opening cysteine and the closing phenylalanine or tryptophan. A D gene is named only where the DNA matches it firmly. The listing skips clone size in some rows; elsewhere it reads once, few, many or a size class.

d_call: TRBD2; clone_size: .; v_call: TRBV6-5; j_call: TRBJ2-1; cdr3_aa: CASSTRLASGNEQFF; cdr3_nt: TGTGCCAGCAGTACTCGACTAGCCTCTGGCAATGAGCAGTTCTTC
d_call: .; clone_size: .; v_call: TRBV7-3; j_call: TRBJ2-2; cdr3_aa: CASSYDTNTGELFF; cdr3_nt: TGTGCCAGCAGTTACGACACGAACACCGGGGAGCTGTTTTTT
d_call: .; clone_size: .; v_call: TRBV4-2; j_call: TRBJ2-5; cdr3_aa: CASSQDWSNQETQYF; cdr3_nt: TGTGCCAGCAGCCAAGATTGGTCTAACCAAGAGACCCAGTACTTC
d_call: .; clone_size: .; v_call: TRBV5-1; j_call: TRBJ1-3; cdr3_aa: CASSMDSPRRSGNTIYF; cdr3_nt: TGCGCCAGCAGCATGGACAGTCCTAGACGCTCTGGAAACACCATATATTTT
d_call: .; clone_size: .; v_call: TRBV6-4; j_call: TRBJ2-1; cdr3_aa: CASSSAGASSYNEQFF; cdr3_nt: TGTGCCAGCAGTTCTGCGGGGGCAAGCTCCTACAATGAGCAGTTCTTC
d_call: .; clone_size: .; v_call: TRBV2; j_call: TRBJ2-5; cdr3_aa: CASMRALQETQYF; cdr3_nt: TGTGCCAGCATGAGGGCACTCCAAGAGACCCAGTACTTC
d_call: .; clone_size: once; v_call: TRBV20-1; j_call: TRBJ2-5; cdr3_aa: CSASQQTQYF; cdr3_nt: TGCAGTGCTAGTCAGCAGACCCAGTACTTC
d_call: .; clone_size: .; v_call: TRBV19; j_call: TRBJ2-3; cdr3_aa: CASSMAGSADTQYF; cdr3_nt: TGTGCCAGTAGTATGGCGGGGTCAGCAGATACGCAGTATTTT
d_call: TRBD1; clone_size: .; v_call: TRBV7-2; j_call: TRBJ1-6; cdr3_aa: CASSLGGQGNSPLHF; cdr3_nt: TGTGCCAGCAGCTTAGGAGGACAGGGAAATTCACCCCTCCACTTT
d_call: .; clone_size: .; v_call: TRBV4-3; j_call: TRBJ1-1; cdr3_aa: CASSQGRLMNTEAFF; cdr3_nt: TGCGCCAGCAGCCAGGGGAGGTTAATGAACACTGAAGCTTTCTTT